This T cell receptor (beta chain) appears in the sequencing data of a study of Ad26.COV2.S vaccination and SARS-CoV-2 variants. Overall study findings and caveats: Quantification of TCR breadth and depth may have yielded underestimates of total T cell responses. Vaccine and placebo groups showed comparable non-spike TCR breadth. Higher spike-specific TCR breadth was found in vaccine recipients than in placebo recipients.

Remarks on this clone: Its antigen is unidentified.

TCRdb's table, derived via immunoSEQ multiplex PCR, lists solely in-frame clones and lacks some. The repertoire includes about 350,000 clones, around 90% of them detected once, and 3.9% sits in the top ten. The junction had 8 bases not matched to a gene; V was cut back by 4 bases and J by 4 bases. The CDR3 is made up of 16 amino acids. CDR1 is SGHTA, CDR2 FQGNSA, per germline. The origin of this receptor is a human donor who had recovered from COVID-19. The chain links TRBV7-2 to TRBJ2-2; 8 positions match TRBD1. Sequences were derived from peripheral blood, sampled after recovery from COVID-19. The CDR3 DNA reads as TGTGCCAGCAGCTCCTTCTCAGGGGGCGTCACCGGGGAGCTGTTTTTT. It is translated as CASSSFSGGVTGELFF.